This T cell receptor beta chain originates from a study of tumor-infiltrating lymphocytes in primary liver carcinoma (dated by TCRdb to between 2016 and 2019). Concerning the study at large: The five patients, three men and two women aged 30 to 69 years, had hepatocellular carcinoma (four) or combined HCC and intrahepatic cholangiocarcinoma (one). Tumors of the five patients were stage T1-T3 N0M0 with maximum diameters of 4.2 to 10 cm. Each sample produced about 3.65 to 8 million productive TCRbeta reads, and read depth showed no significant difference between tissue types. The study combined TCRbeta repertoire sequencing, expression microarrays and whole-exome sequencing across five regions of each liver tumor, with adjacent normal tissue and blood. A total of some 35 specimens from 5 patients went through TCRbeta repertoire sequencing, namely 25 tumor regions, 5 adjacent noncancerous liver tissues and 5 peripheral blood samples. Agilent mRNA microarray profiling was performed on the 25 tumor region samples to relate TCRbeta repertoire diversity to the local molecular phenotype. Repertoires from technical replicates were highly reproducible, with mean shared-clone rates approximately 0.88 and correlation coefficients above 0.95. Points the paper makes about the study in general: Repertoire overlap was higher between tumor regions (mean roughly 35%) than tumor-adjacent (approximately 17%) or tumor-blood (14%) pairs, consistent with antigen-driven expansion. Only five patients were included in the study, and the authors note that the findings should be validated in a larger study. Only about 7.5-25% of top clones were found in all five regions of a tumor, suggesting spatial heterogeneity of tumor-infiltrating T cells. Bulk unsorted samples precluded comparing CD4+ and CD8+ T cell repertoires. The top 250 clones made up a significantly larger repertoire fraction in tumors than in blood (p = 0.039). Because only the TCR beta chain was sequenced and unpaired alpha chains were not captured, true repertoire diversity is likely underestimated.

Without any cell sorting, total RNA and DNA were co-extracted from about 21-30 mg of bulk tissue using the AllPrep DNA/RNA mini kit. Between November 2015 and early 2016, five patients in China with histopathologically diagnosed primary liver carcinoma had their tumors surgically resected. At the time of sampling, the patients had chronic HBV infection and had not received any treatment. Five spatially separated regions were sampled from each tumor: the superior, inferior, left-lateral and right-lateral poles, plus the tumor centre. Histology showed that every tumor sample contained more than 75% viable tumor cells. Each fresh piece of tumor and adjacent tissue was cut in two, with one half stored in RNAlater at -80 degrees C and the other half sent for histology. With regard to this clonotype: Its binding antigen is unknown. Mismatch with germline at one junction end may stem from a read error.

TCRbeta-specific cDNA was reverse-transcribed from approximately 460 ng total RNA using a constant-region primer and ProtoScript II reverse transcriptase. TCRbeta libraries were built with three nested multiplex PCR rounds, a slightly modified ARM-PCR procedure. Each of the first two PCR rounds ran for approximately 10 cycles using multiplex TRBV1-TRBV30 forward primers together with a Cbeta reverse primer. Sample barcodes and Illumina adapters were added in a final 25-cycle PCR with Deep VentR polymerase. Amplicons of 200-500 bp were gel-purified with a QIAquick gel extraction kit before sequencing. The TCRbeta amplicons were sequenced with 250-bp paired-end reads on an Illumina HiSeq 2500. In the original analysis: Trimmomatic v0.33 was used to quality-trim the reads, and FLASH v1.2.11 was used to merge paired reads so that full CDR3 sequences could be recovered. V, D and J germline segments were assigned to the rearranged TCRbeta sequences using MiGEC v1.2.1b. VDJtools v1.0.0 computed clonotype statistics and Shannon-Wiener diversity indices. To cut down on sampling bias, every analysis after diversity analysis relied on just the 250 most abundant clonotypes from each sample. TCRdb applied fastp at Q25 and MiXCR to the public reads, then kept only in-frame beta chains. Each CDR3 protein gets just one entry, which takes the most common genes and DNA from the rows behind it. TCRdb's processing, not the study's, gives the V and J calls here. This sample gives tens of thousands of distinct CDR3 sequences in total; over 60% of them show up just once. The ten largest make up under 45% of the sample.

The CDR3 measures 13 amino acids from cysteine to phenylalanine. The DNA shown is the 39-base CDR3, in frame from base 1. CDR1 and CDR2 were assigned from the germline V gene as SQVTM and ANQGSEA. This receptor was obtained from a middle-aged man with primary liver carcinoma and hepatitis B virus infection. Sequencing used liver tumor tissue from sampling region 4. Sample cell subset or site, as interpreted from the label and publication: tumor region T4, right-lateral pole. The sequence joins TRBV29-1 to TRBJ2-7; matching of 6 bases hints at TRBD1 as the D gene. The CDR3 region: CSVNLQGSYERYF. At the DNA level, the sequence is TGCAGTGTGAACTTACAGGGCTCCTACGAGCGGTACTTC.